These 26 T cell receptor beta chains share one sample of origin, sequenced in a study of T cells in localized non-small cell lung cancer. The assay was immunoSEQ multiplex PCR, and TCRdb's table has in-frame clones only and misses some. Of tens of thousands of clones in the sample, roughly three quarters were seen once. The source material was peripheral blood, sampled before any cancer treatment. These receptors were obtained from a male donor aged 60 or over with stage II squamous cell lung carcinoma.

The chain has TRBV18 and TRBJ1-4; the D gene is possibly TRBD1 (5 bases). The CDR3 runs to 15 residues. Germline V gives CDR1 KGHSH, CDR2 LQKENI. V was cut by 4 bases and J by 3 bases, with 12 bases left in between. This chain's CDR3 is CASSQNWDPNEKLFF. CDR3 in DNA: TGTGCCAGCTCACAAAACTGGGACCCTAATGAAAAACTGTTTTTT.

By share, this clone ranks as medium-sized (0.01 to 0.1%). The chain joins TRBV19 to TRBJ1-1; D remains ambiguous. V was trimmed by 6 bases and J by 1 base, leaving 3 bases between them. CDR3 length: 11 amino acids. Germline values: CDR1 LNHDA, CDR2 SQIVND (reference sequence). CDR3 nucleotide sequence: TGTGCCAGTAGGGGGAACACTGAAGCTTTCTTT. Translating gives CASRGNTEAFF.

The chain employs TRBV29-1 and TRBJ1-6, with D maybe TRBD1 (6 bases). In germline, CDR1 is SQVTM, CDR2 ANQGSEA. This CDR3 has 13 residues. V lost 6 bases, J lost 8 bases, and 14 bases lay in between. CDR3 amino acids: CSVAAGADSPLHF. CDR3 nucleotide sequence: TGCAGCGTCGCCGCAGGGGCGGATTCACCCCTCCACTTT.

The chain joins TRBV6-5 to TRBJ2-2; no definite D call. V was pared by 2 bases and J by 2 bases, with 6 bases between. From germline, CDR1 is MNHEY and CDR2 SVGAGI. The CDR3 is 14 residues long. CDR3 coding DNA: TGTGCCAGCAGTTACATCCAAAACACCGGGGAGCTGTTTTTT. Its translation is CASSYIQNTGELFF.

The chain uses TRBV25-1 and TRBJ2-3; a possible D gene is TRBD1 (6 bases). Germline V gene lookup returns CDR1 MGHDK and CDR2 SYGVNS. The V end lost 3 bases, the J end lost 6 bases, and 13 bases lay between the germline ends. CDR3 length: 14 amino acids. CDR3 bases: TGTGCCAGCAGTGATTGGCAGGGGCTGGATACGCAGTATTTT. It codes for CASSDWQGLDTQYF.

This clone came up many times. J is TRBJ1-5 and V is TRBV27; TRBD1 might be the D (5 bases). V was cut by 5 bases and J by 6 bases, with 11 bases left in between. Germline values: CDR1 MNHEY, CDR2 SMNVEV (reference sequence). The CDR3 is 13 amino acids. In nucleotides, the CDR3 is TGTGCCAGCAGTATGACAGAGGGTCAGCCCCAGCATTTT. Translating it yields CASSMTEGQPQHF.

This clone showed up just a few times. The chain uses TRBV29-1 and TRBJ1-1; D gene ambiguous. This CDR3 has 10 amino acids. Looked up from germline, CDR1 is SQVTM and CDR2 is ANQGSEA. V lost 2 bases and J 4 bases, leaving 2 bases between the germline ends. In DNA, the CDR3 is TGCAGCGTTGAAATCACTGAAGCTTTCTTT. It translates to CSVEITEAFF.

The V call is TRBV5-6, the J call TRBJ2-1; the match to TRBD2 covers 14 bases. The CDR3 runs to 16 residues. V shed 1 base and J 9 bases; nucleotides not matched to a gene: 6. Germline V lookup: CDR1 SGHDT, CDR2 YYEEEE. In DNA, the CDR3 is TGTGCCAGCAGCTTGAGACTAGCGGGGGGGTCAGGTGAGCAGTTCTTC. Residues: CASSLRLAGGSGEQFF.

This clone was counted between two and nine times. The chain uses TRBV2 and TRBJ1-2, with a weak D call TRBD1 (6 bases). This CDR3 contains 13 residues. Germline loops: CDR1 SNHLY, CDR2 FYNNEI. Trimming cost V 5 bases and J 1 base, with 8 bases left between them. DNA for the CDR3: TGTGCCAGCAGTCGGGACATTAACTATGGCTACACCTTC. This gives the protein CASSRDINYGYTF.

This chain links TRBV5-1 with TRBJ2-7, with unresolved D. The CDR3 covers 14 residues. Deletions cut 3 bases from V and 0 bases from J, with 10 bases between. CDR1 and CDR2 from the germline V gene are SGHRS and YFSETQ. The CDR3 sequence: CASSSDANSYEQYF. Here the CDR3 DNA reads TGCGCCAGCAGCTCCGACGCTAACTCCTACGAGCAGTACTTC. Full variable domain (remainder filled in from reference TRBV5-1 and TRBJ2-7): KAGVTQTPRYLIKTRGQQVTLSCSPISGHRSVSWYQQTPGQGLQFLFEYFSETQRNKGNFPGRFSGRQFSNSRSEMNVSTLELGDSALYLCASSSDANSYEQYFGPGTRLTVT.

The CDR3 is CAISESGRGYTEAFF. The CDR3 bases are TGTGCCATCAGTGAGTCGGGCCGGGGTTACACTGAAGCTTTCTTT. The rearrangement uses TRBV10-3 and TRBJ1-1; no reliable D call. Trimming removed 0 bases from V and 3 bases from J, with 11 bases in between. The CDR3 is 15 residues long. Germline V CDR1 and CDR2: ENHRY, SYGVKD.

The V and J genes are TRBV18 and TRBJ1-5; no clear D gene. The germline V gene has CDR1 KGHSH and CDR2 LQKENI. V was trimmed by 4 bases and J by 7 bases, leaving 14 bases between them. The CDR3 is 14 residues long. The CDR3 DNA reads as TGTGCCAGCTCACTCGCGAGGTCGAGACAGCCCCAGCATTTT. This sequence encodes CASSLARSRQPQHF.

This sequence joins TRBV7-6 and TRBJ2-1; TRBD2 might be the D (6 bases). This CDR3 contains 17 residues. Germline V gene lookup returns CDR1 SGHVS and CDR2 FNYEAQ. The ends were cut back, 6 bases at V and 2 bases at J, with 20 bases in the middle. The CDR3 nucleotides are TGTGCCAGCAGTCCGGAGGGACTGCCCCAGACCTACAATGAGCAGTTCTTC. Its translation: CASSPEGLPQTYNEQFF.

This chain uses TRBV5-5 with TRBJ1-2; no clear D. CDR3 size: 13 residues. The V gene lost 0 bases and the J gene lost 4 bases, with 7 bases spanning the gap. The germline V gene encodes CDR1 SGHKS and CDR2 YYEKEE (reference sequence). The CDR3 sequence is CASSLGVGYGYTF. The CDR3, as DNA: TGTGCCAGCAGCTTGGGAGTTGGCTATGGCTACACCTTC.

This chain joins TRBV19 and TRBJ1-1; 7 positions agree with TRBD1. The CDR3 runs to 18 residues. CDR1 is LNHDA and CDR2 is SQIVND in the germline V gene (reference sequence). Trimming at V came to 6 bases and at J to 1 base, leaving 17 bases not matched to a gene. The CDR3 is CASRPTQTGPLPNTEAFF. Here the CDR3 DNA reads TGTGCCAGTAGACCGACTCAGACAGGGCCACTTCCGAACACTGAAGCTTTCTTT. The full variable domain, completed using reference TRBV19 and TRBJ1-1, is DGGITQSPKYLFRKEGQNVTLSCEQNLNHDAMYWYRQDPGQGLRLIYYSQIVNDFQKGDIAEGYSVSREKKESFPLTVTSAQKNPTAFYLCASRPTQTGPLPNTEAFFGQGTRLTVV.

This clone showed up just once. The chain is built from TRBV30 and TRBJ1-1; no clear D gene. Germline V gene lookup returns CDR1 GTSNPN and CDR2 SVGIG (reference sequence). V lost 7 bases, J lost 3 bases, and 9 bases lay in between. The CDR3 covers 11 residues. CDR3 sequence: CAYSRDTEAFF. The CDR3 DNA follows: TGTGCCTACTCCCGGGACACTGAAGCTTTCTTT.

The chain joins TRBV20-1 to TRBJ2-7; D remains unclear. There are 11 residues in the CDR3. Germline values: CDR1 DFQATT, CDR2 SNEGSKA (reference sequence). Trimming cost V 5 bases and J 5 bases, with 10 bases left between them. CDR3 region: CSAGSVDEQYF. CDR3 nucleotides: TGCAGTGCTGGGTCTGTGGACGAGCAGTACTTC.

Only a few counts were recorded for this clone. The rearrangement uses TRBV5-1 and TRBJ1-5; no clear D. The CDR3 totals 14 residues. Trimming took 0 bases from V and 7 from J, leaving 11 bases between them. Looked up from germline, CDR1 is SGHRS and CDR2 is YFSETQ. CDR3 sequence reads: CASSLEPTQQPQHF. In nucleotides, the CDR3 is TGCGCCAGCAGCTTGGAGCCGACCCAACAGCCCCAGCATTTT.

This chain joins TRBV6-5 and TRBJ2-5; 9 nucleotides line up with TRBD1. Germline V gives CDR1 MNHEY, CDR2 SVGAGI. CDR3 size: 15 residues. The V segment lost 6 bases and the J segment 4 bases; nucleotides outside the gene matches: 9. The DNA of the CDR3 is TGTGCCAGCAGCCCGACAGGGGGGGACGTAGAGACCCAGTACTTC. Protein: CASSPTGGDVETQYF.

The rearrangement joins TRBV2 to TRBJ2-1; 11 bases align to TRBD2. The CDR3 sequence is 17 residues long. Germline CDR1 SNHLY, CDR2 FYNNEI. V trimming: 6 bases; J trimming: 0 bases; junction bases outside the gene matches: 7. The CDR3 is CASRVGTSGHSYNEQFF. The CDR3 DNA reads TGTGCCAGCAGGGTGGGGACTAGCGGACACTCCTACAATGAGCAGTTCTTC.

J is TRBJ1-2 and V is TRBV29-1; TRBD1 agrees at 9 bases. Germline lookup yields CDR1 SQVTM and CDR2 ANQGSEA. With V trimmed by 7 bases and J by 6 bases, 9 bases remained unmatched. The CDR3 length is 13 residues. DNA of the CDR3: TGCAGCGCCGGGACAGGGCCGACCCATGGCTACACCTTC. Amino acid sequence: CSAGTGPTHGYTF.

This clone was picked up a small number of times. The chain couples TRBV5-4 to TRBJ2-1; weak D call: TRBD2 (5 bases). V shed 6 bases and J shed 6 bases, with 22 bases lying between them. The CDR3 spans 16 residues. Per the germline V gene, CDR1 is SGHNT and CDR2 is YYREEE (reference sequence). CDR3: CASTGSRQRSINEQFF. The DNA of the CDR3 is TGTGCCAGCACAGGTTCCCGCCAGCGGTCTATCAATGAGCAGTTCTTC.

This sequence joins TRBV21-1 and TRBJ2-5; the listed D gene, TRBD1, was not tested against the DNA. TRBV21-1 is a pseudogene. The CDR3 covers 14 residues. CDR3: CASSTAGHQETQYF. In DNA form, the CDR3 reads TGTGCCAGCAGCACCGCTGGCCACCAAGAGACCCAGTACTTC.

V gene TRBV10-1 combines with J gene TRBJ1-2; D unclear. The V end was cut by 0 bases, the J end by 7 bases, with 9 bases between. This CDR3 is 13 amino acids long. From germline, CDR1 is WNHNN and CDR2 SYGVQD (reference sequence). CDR3 sequence: CASSESGVRGYTF. CDR3 sequence (DNA): TGCGCCAGCAGTGAGTCGGGAGTACGTGGCTACACCTTC.

V is TRBV2 and J is TRBJ2-2; D not certain. Trimming stripped 2 bases from V and 0 bases from J, with 10 bases between. This CDR3 is 16 amino acids long. CDR1 SNHLY and CDR2 FYNNEI come from the germline V gene. For the CDR3, the DNA is TGTGCCAGCAGTGAACTTATCTACGCGAACACCGGGGAGCTGTTTTTT. It encodes CASSELIYANTGELFF. The whole variable domain, filled in from reference TRBV2 and TRBJ2-2, reads EPEVTQTPSHQVTQMGQEVILRCVPISNHLYFYWYRQILGQKVEFLVSFYNNEISEKSEIFDDQFSVERPDGSNFTLKIRSTKLEDSAMYFCASSELIYANTGELFFGEGSRLTVL.

The rearrangement uses TRBV20-1 and TRBJ2-1; 8 bases agree with TRBD1. The CDR3 is 11 residues long. CDR1 is DFQATT and CDR2 is SNEGSKA in the germline V gene (reference sequence). J was trimmed by 9 bases and V by 7 bases; bases with no gene match: 5. The CDR3 is CSVPQGVEQFF. Written as DNA, the CDR3 is TGCAGTGTCCCACAGGGGGTTGAGCAGTTCTTC.